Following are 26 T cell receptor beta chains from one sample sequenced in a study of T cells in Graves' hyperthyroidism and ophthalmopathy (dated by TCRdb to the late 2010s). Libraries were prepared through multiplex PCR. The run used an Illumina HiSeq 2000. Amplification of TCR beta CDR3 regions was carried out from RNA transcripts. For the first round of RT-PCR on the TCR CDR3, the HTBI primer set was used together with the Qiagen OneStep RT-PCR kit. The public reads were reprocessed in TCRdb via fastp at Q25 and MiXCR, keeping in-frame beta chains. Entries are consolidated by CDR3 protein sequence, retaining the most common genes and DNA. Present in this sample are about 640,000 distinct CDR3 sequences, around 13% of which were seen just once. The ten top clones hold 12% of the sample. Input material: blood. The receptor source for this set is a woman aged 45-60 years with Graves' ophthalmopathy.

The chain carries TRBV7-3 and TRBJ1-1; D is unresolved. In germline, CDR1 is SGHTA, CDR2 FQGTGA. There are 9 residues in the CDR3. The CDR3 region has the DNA TGTATTCTGGAGACTGAAGCTTTCTTT. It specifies CILETEAFF.

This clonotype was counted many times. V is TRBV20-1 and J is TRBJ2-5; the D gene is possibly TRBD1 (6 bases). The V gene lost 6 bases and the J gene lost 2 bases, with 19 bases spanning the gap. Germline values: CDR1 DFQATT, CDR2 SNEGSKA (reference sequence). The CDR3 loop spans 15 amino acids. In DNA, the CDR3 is TGCAGTGCAACGCGGCCAGGACAGAAACAAGAGACCCAGTACTTC. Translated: CSATRPGQKQETQYF.

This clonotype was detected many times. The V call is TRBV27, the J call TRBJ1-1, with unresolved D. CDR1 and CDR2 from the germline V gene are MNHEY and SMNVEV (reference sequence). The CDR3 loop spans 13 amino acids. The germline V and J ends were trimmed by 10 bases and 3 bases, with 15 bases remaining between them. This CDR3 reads CATSRRADTEAFF. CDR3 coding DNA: TGTGCCACTTCGCGGCGGGCGGACACTGAAGCTTTCTTT.

CDR3 sequence reads: CASSSKGLDYEQYF. Here the CDR3 DNA reads TGTGCCAGCAGTTCCAAGGGACTAGACTACGAGCAGTACTTC. The V gene is TRBV27, the J gene TRBJ2-7; 8 bases are a match to TRBD2. Germline V gene lookup returns CDR1 MNHEY and CDR2 SMNVEV (reference sequence). Losses at the gene ends were 4 bases for V and 3 bases for J; bases not matched to a gene: 5. The CDR3 contains 14 residues.

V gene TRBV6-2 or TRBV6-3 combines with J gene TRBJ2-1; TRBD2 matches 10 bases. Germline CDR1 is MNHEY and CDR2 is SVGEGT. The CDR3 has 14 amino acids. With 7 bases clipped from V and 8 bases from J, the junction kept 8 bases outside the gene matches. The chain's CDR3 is CASKSGRAGDEQFF. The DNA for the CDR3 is TGTGCCAGCAAAAGCGGGAGGGCCGGCGATGAGCAGTTCTTC.

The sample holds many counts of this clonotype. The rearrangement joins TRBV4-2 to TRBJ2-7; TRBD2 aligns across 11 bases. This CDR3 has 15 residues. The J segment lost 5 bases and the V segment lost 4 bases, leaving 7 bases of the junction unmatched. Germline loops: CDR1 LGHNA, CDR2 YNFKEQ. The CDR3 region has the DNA TGTGCCAGCAGCCTCCGGACTAGCGGGTCCCACGAGCAGTACTTC. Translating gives CASSLRTSGSHEQYF.

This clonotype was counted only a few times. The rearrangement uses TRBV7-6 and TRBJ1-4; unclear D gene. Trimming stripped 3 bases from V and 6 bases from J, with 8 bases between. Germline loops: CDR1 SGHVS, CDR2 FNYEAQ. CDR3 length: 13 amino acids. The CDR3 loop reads CASSLRGYEKLFF. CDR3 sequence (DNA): TGTGCCAGCAGCTTGCGGGGATATGAAAAACTGTTTTTT.

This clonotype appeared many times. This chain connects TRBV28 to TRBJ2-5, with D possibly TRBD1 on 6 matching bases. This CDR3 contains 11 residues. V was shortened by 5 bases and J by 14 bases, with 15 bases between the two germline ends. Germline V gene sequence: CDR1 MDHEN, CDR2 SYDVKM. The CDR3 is CASSINRVTYF. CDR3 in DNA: TGTGCCAGCAGTATTAACAGGGTAACCTACTTC.

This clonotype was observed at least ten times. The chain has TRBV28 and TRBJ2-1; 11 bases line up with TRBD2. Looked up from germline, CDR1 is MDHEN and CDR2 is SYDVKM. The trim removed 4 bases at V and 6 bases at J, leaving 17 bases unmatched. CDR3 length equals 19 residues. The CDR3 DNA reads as TGTGCCAGCAGTTATGTAGGGCACTGGGGGACTAGCGGAGCCAATGAGCAGTTCTTC. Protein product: CASSYVGHWGTSGANEQFF.

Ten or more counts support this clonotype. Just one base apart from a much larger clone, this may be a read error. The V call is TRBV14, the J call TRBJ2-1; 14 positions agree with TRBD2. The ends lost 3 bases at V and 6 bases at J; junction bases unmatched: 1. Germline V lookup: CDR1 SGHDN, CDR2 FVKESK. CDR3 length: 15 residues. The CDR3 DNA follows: TGTGCCAGCAGCCAGGGACTAGCGGGAGCCAATGAGCAGTTCTTC. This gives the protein CASSQGLAGANEQFF. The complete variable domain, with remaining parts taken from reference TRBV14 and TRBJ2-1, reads EAGVTQFPSHSVIEKGQTVTLRCDPISGHDNLYWYRRVMGKEIKFLLHFVKESKQDESGMPNNRFLAERTGGTYSTLKVQPAELEDSGVYFCASSQGLAGANEQFFGPGTRLTVL.

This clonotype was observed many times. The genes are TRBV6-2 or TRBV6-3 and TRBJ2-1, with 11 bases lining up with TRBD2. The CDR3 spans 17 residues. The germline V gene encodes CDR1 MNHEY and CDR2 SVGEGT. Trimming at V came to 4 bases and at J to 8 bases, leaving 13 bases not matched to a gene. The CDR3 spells CASSLMTSGTRGDEQFF. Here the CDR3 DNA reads TGTGCCAGCAGTTTAATGACTAGCGGGACCCGGGGGGATGAGCAGTTCTTC.

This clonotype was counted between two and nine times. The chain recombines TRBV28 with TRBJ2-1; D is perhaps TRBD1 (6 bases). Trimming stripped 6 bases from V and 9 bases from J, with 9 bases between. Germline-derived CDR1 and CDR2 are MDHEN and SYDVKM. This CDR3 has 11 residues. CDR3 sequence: CASSYRVEQFF. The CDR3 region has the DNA TGTGCCAGCAGCTACAGGGTTGAGCAGTTCTTC.

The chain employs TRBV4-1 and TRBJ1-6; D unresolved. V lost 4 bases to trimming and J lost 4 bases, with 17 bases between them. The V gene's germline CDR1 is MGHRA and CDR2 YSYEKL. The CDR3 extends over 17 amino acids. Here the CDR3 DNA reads TGCGCCAGCAGCCCCGGGAAGGCGCGGGGTTATAATTCACCCCTCCACTTT. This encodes CASSPGKARGYNSPLHF.

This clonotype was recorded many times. CDR3 DNA: TGCGCCAGCAGCTTGGCGGGGACAGCTTATGGCTACACCTTC. This gives the protein CASSLAGTAYGYTF. The genes are TRBV5-1 and TRBJ1-2, with 7 bases lining up with TRBD1. The length of the CDR3 is 14 residues. After removal of 0 bases from V and 5 bases from J, the junction contained 4 bases not matched to a gene. Germline V lookup: CDR1 SGHRS, CDR2 YFSETQ.

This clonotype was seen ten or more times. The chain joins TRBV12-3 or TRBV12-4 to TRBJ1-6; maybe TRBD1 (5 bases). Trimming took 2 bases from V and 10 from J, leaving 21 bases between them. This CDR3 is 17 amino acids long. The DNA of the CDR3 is TGTGCCAGCAGTTTATCTGGGGTCAGGGCGATGGGATCACCCCTCCACTTT. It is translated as CASSLSGVRAMGSPLHF.

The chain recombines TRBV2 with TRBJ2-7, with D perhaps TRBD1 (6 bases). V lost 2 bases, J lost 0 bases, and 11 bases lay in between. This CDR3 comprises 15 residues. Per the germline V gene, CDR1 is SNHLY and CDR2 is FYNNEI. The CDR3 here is CASSEMLDSSYEQYF. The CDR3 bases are TGTGCCAGCAGTGAAATGTTGGACAGCTCCTACGAGCAGTACTTC.

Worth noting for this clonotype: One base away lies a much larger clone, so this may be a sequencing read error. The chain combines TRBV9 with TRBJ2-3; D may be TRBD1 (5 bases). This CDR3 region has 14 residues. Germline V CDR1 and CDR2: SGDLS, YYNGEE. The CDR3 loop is CANSVGVGTDTQYF. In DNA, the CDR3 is TGTGCCAACAGCGTAGGGGTGGGCACAGATACGCAGTATTTT.

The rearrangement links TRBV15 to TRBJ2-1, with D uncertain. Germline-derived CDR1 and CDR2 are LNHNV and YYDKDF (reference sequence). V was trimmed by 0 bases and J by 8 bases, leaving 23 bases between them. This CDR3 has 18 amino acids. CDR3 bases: TGTGCCACCAGCAGAGATCGCGTTGAGAGGATGGGTAGGGATGAGCAGTTCTTC. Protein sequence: CATSRDRVERMGRDEQFF.

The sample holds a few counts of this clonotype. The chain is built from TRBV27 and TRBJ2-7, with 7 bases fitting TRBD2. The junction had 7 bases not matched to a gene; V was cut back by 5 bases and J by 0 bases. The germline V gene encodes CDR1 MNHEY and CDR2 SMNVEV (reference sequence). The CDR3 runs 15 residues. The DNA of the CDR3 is TGTGCCAGCAGTACCTATCGGGACTACTCCTACGAGCAGTACTTC. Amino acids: CASSTYRDYSYEQYF.

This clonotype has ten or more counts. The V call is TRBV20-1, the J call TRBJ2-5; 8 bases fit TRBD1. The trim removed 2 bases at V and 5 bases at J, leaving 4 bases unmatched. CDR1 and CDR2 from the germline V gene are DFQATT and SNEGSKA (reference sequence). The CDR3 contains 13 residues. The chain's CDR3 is CSARRTGWETQYF. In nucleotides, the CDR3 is TGCAGTGCTAGAAGGACAGGGTGGGAGACCCAGTACTTC.

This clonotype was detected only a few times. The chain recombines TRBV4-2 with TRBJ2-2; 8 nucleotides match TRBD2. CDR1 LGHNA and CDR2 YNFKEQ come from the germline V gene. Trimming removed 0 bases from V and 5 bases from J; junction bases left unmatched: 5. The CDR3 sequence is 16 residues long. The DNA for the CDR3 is TGTGCCAGCAGCCAAGAAGGGACTAGAAGTACCGGGGAGCTGTTTTTT. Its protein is CASSQEGTRSTGELFF.

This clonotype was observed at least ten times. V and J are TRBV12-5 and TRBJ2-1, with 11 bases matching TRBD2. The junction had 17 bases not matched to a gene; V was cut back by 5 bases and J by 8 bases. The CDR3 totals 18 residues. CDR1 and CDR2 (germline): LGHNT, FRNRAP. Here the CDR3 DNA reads TGTGCTAGTGGTCCAACAACTAGCGGGAGTGCGTTTTTCGATGAGCAGTTCTTC. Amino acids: CASGPTTSGSAFFDEQFF.

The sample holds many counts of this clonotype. The CDR3 sequence is CASSVDRVGSYEQYF. Here the CDR3 DNA reads TGTGCCAGCAGTGTCGACAGGGTCGGCTCCTACGAGCAGTACTTC. The rearrangement links TRBV28 to TRBJ2-7, with 7 bases lining up with TRBD1. The germline V gene has CDR1 MDHEN and CDR2 SYDVKM. The V gene end was trimmed by 5 bases and the J gene end by 0 bases; junction bases not matched to a gene: 7. CDR3 length: 15 residues.

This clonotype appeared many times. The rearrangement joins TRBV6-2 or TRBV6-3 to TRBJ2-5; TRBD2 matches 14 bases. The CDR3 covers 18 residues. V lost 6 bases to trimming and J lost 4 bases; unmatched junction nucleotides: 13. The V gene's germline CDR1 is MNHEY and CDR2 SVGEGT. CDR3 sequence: CASRRLAGGGNGRETQYF. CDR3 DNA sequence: TGTGCCAGCAGACGACTAGCGGGAGGGGGGAACGGGAGAGAGACCCAGTACTTC.

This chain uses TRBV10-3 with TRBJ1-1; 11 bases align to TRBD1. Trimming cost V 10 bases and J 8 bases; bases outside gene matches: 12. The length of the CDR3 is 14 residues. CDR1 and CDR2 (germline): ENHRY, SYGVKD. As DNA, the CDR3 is TGTGCCACGAGCGGGACAGGGGGTGTGTTCGAAGCTTTCTTT. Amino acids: CATSGTGGVFEAFF.

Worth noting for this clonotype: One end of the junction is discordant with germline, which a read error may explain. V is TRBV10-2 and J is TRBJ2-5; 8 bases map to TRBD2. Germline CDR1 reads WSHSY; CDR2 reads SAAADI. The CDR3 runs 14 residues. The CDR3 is CASSYRGGAETQYF. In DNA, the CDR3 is TGTGCCAGCAGTTATCGGGGGGGCGCGGAGACCCAGTACTTC.